Listed here is a single TCR beta chain. Antigen specificity is unknown. This same CDR3 is encoded by further DNA sequences in the sample. This sample is drawn from a study of cytomegalovirus exposure and HLA in healthy donors. V was clipped by 0 bases and J by 1 base, with 8 bases between them. Germline V gives CDR1 SGHDT, CDR2 YYEEEE. The CDR3 totals 14 residues. Whole-study findings and limits: A missense variant in DCLRE1C was later tied to TCR beta V- and J-gene trimming.

Vbeta (60) and Jbeta (13) primers were used in the PCR. Some clones are missing from TCRdb's copy, which holds only in-frame ones; the method was immunoSEQ multiplex PCR. Seen here are over 150,000 clones, around 75% observed once, and the top ten hold about 3.1%. The receptor was derived from a young woman in good health and CMV-seropositive. The rearrangement joins TRBV5-6 to TRBJ2-7, with D perhaps TRBD1 (5 bases). Source material: PBMCs. CDR3 nucleotides: TGTGCCAGCAGCTTGGGACAGCGTTCCTACGAGCAGTACTTC. This translates into CASSLGQRSYEQYF.